This entry concerns a single TCR beta chain. Its specificity is not known. These data originate in a study of STAT3 mutations in large granular lymphocyte leukemia. Findings and caveats of the study: Suggested: STAT3 mutation was not the ancestral event for these clonal expansions. In T-cell large granular lymphocyte leukemia, about half of patients showed multiple immunodominant subclonotypes.

Germline V gene data show CDR1 as SGHTA and CDR2 as FQGTGA. Trimming pared 1 base from V and 3 bases from J, leaving 15 bases between. The CDR3 loop spans 17 amino acids. Only in-frame clones appear in the TCRdb table, and some are missing; sequencing was by immunoSEQ multiplex PCR. Seen here are over 25,000 clones, around 87% observed once, and the top ten hold roughly 12%. The V and J genes are TRBV7-3 and TRBJ2-2; the D gene is possibly TRBD2 (5 bases). This receptor was identified in a man aged 60 to 69 with T-cell large granular lymphocyte leukemia. Some clones in this sample may be carry-over from other donors' samples. The sequencing sample was made of peripheral blood mononuclear cells. The CDR3 region has the DNA TGTGCCAGCAGCTTAAGCCTAGCTGAAGCGTACACCGGGGAGCTGTTTTTT. Its protein is CASSLSLAEAYTGELFF. Filled out from reference TRBV7-3 and TRBJ2-2, the complete variable domain reads GAGVSQTPSNKVTEKGKYVELRCDPISGHTALYWYRQSLGQGPEFLIYFQGTGAADDSGLPNDRFFAVRPEGSVSTLKIQRTERGDSAVYLCASSLSLAEAYTGELFFGEGSRLTVL.